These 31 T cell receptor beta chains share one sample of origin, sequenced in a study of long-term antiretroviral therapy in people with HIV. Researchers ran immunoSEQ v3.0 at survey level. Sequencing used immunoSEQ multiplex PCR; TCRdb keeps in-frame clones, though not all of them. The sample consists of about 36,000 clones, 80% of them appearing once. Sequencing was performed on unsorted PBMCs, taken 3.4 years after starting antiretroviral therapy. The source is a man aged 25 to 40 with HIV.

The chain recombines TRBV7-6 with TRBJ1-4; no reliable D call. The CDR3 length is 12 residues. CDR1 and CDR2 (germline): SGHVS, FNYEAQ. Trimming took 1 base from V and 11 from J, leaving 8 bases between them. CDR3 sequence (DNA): TGTGCCAGCAGCTTAGATGGAGGGAAACTGTTTTTT. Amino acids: CASSLDGGKLFF.

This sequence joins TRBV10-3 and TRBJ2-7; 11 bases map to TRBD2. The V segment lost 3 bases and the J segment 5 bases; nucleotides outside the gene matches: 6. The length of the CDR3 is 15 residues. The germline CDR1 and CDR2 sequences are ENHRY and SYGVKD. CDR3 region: CAISDTGTSGHEQYF. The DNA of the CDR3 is TGTGCCATCAGTGACACGGGGACTAGCGGACACGAGCAGTACTTC.

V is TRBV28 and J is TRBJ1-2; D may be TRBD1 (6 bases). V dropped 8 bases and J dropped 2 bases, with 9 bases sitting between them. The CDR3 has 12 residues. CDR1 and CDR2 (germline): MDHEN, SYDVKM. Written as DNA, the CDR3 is TGTGCCAGCGGGGGCGTCAACTATGGCTACACCTTC. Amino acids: CASGGVNYGYTF.

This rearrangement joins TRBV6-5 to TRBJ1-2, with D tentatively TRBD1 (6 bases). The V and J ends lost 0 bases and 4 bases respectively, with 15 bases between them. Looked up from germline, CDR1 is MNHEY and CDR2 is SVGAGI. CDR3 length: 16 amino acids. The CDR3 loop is CASSYSTGGSVYGYTF. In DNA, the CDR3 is TGTGCCAGCAGTTACTCGACGGGGGGCTCTGTCTATGGCTACACCTTC.

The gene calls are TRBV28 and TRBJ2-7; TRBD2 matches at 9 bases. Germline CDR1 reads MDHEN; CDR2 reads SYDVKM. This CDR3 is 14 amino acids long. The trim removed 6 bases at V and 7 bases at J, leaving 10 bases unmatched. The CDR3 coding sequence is TGTGCCAGCAGGGACGCGGGAGGGCCGGCGGAGCAGTACTTC. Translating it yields CASRDAGGPAEQYF.

CDR3 in amino acids: CASSPVERTGELFF. The CDR3 DNA sequence: TGTGCCAGCAGTCCTGTTGAGAGAACCGGGGAGCTGTTTTTT. The chain uses TRBV6-5 and TRBJ2-2; D uncertain. Per the germline V gene, CDR1 is MNHEY and CDR2 is SVGAGI. Trimming cost V 5 bases and J 5 bases, with 12 bases left between them. The CDR3 is made up of 14 amino acids.

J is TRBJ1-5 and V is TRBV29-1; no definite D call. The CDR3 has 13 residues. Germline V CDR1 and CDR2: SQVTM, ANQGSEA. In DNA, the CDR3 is TGCACCCTGTGGGCGGTGAAGAATCAGCCCCAGCATTTT. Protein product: CTLWAVKNQPQHF.

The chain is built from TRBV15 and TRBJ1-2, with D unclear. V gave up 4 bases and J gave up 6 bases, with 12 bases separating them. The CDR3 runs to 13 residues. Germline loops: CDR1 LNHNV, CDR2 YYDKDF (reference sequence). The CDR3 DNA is TGTGCCACCAGCACCGGGCTTACCAATGGCTACACCTTC. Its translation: CATSTGLTNGYTF.

CDR3 nucleotide sequence: TGTGCCAGCTCGCCCTACGGGGCTGCTAGGGGCGAGCAGTACTTC. Amino acid sequence: CASSPYGAARGEQYF. The rearrangement joins TRBV18 to TRBJ2-7, with D perhaps given as TRBD1 or TRBD2 (5 bases each). V lost 6 bases to trimming and J lost 6 bases, with 21 bases between them. The germline V gene encodes CDR1 KGHSH and CDR2 LQKENI. The CDR3 loop spans 15 amino acids.

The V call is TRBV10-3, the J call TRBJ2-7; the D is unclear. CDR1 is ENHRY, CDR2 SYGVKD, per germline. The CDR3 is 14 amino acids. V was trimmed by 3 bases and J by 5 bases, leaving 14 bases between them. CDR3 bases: TGTGCCATCAGTGACTCCACCTTCTCGAACGAGCAGTACTTC. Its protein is CAISDSTFSNEQYF.

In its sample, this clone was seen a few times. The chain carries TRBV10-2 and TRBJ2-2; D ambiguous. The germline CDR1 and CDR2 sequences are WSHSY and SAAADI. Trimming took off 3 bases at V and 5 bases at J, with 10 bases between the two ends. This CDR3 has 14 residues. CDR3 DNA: TGCGCCAGCAGTGATTTGCCCTCGACCGGGGAGCTGTTTTTT. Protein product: CASSDLPSTGELFF.

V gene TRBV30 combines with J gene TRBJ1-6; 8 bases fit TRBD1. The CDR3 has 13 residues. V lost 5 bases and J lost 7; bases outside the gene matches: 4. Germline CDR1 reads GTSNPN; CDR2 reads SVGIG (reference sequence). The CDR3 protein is CAWDGQGNSPLHF. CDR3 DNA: TGTGCCTGGGACGGACAGGGCAATTCACCCCTCCACTTT.

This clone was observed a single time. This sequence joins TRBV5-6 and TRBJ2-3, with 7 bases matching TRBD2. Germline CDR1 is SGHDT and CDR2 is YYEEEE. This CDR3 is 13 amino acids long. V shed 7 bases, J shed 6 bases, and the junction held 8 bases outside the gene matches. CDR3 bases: TGTGCCAGCTCCCGGGGGGTTGCGGATACGCAGTATTTT. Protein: CASSRGVADTQYF.

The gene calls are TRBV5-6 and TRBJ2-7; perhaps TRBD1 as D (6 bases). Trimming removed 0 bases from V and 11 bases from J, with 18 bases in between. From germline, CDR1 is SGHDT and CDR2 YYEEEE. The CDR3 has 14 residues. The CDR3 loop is CASSLGQGTGKEYF. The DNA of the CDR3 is TGTGCCAGCAGCTTGGGCCAGGGGACGGGGAAGGAGTACTTC.

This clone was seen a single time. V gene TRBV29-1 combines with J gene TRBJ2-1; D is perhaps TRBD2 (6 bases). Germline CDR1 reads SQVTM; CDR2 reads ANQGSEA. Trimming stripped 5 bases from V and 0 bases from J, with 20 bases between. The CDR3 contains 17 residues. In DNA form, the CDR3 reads TGCAGCGTTCGGCTCATGGGCACCGGGAGCTCCTACAATGAGCAGTTCTTC. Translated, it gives CSVRLMGTGSSYNEQFF.

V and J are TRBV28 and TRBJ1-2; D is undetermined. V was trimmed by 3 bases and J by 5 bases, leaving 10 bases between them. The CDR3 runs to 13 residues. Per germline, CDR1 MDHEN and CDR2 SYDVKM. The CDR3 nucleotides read TGTGCCAGCAGTTTCGGCGAGGGATATGGCTACACCTTC. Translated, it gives CASSFGEGYGYTF.

CDR3 protein: CASSRDSYEQYF. The CDR3 coding sequence is TGTGCCAGCAGCAGGGATTCCTACGAGCAGTACTTC. The chain links TRBV2 to TRBJ2-7; maybe TRBD1 (5 bases). The V end lost 6 bases, the J end lost 1 base, and 7 bases lay between the germline ends. The CDR3 consists of 12 residues. CDR1 is SNHLY, CDR2 FYNNEI, per germline.

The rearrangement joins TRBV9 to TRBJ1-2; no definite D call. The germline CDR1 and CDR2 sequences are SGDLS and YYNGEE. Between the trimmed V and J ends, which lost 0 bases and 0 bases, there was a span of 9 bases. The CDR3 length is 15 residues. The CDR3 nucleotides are TGTGCCAGCAGCGTAGAGGATAACGCTAACTATGGCTACACCTTC. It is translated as CASSVEDNANYGYTF.

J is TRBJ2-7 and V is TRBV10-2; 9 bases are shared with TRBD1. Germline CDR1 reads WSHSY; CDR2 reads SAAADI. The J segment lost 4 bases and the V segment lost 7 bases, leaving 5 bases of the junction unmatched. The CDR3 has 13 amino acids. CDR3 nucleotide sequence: TGCGCCAGCATAGGGACAGGGAAGTACGAGCAGTACTTC. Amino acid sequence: CASIGTGKYEQYF.

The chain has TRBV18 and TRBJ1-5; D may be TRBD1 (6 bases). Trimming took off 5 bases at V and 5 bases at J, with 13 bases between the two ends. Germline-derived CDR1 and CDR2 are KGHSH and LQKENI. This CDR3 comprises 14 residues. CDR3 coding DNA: TGTGCCAGCTCAAAACCAGGGGAGGATCAGCCCCAGCATTTT. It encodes CASSKPGEDQPQHF.

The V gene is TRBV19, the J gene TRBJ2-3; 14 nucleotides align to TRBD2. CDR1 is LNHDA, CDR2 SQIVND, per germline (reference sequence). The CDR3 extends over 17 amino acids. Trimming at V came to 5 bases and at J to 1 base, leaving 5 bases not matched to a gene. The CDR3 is CASSEGLAGARTDTQYF. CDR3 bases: TGTGCCAGTAGTGAGGGACTAGCGGGAGCCCGCACAGATACGCAGTATTTT.

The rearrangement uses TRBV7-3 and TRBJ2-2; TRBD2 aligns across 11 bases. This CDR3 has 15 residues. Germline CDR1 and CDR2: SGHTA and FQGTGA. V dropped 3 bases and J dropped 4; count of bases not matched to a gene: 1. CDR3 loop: CASSFGLAGTGELFF. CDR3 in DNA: TGTGCCAGCAGCTTCGGACTAGCGGGCACCGGGGAGCTGTTTTTT.

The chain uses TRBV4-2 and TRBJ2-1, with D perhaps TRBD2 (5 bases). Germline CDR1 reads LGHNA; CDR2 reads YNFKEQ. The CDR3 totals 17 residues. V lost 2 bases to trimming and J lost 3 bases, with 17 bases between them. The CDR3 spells CASSQRSARAGYNEQFF. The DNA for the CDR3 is TGTGCCAGCAGCCAAAGGTCTGCGAGGGCCGGCTACAATGAGCAGTTCTTC.

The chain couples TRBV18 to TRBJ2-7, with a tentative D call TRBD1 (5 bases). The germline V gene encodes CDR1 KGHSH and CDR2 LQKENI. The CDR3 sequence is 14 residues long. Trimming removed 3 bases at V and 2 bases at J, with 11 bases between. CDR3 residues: CASSPAGLPYEQYF. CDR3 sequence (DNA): TGTGCCAGCTCACCCGCAGGGCTTCCCTACGAGCAGTACTTC.

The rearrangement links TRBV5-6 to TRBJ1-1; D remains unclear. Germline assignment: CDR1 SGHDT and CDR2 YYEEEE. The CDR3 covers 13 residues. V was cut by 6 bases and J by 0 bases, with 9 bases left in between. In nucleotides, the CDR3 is TGTGCCAGCACCCCGTGGATGAACACTGAAGCTTTCTTT. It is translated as CASTPWMNTEAFF.

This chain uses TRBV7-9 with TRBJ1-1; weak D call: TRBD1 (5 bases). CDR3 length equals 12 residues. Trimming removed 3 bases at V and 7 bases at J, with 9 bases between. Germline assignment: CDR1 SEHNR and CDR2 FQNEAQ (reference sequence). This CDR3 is CASSFETVEAFF. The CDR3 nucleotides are TGTGCCAGCAGCTTCGAGACAGTTGAAGCTTTCTTT.

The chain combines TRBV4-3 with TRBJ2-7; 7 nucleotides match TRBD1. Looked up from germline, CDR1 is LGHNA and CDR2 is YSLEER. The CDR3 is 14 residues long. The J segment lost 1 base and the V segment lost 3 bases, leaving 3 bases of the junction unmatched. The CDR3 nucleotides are TGCGCCAGCAGCCATGGGGACAGATCCTACGAGCAGTACTTC. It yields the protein CASSHGDRSYEQYF.

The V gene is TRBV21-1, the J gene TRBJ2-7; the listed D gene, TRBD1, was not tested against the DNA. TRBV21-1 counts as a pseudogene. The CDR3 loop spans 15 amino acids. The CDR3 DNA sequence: TGTGCCAGCAGAATTTTACGGGCAGGGGTAGGAGAGCAGTACTTC. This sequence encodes CASRILRAGVGEQYF.

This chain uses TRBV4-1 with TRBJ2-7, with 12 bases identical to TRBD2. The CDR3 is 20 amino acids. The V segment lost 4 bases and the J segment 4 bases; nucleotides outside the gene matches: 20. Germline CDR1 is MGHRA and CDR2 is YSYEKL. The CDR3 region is CASSRQWTSGTLVNVYEQYF. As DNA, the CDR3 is TGCGCCAGCAGCCGACAATGGACTAGCGGGACCTTGGTGAATGTATACGAGCAGTACTTC.

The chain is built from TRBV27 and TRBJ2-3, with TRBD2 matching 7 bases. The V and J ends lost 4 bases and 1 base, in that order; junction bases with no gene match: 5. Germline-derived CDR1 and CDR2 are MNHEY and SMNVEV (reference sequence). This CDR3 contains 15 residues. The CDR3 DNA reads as TGTGCCAGCAGTTGGCGGGGGATAGGCACAGATACGCAGTATTTT. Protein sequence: CASSWRGIGTDTQYF.

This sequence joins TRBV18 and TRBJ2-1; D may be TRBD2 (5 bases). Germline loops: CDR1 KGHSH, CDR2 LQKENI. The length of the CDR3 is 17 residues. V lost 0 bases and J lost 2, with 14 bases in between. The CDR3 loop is CASSPPPAGVAYNEQFF. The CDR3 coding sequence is TGTGCCAGCTCACCACCGCCTGCGGGTGTTGCCTACAATGAGCAGTTCTTC.